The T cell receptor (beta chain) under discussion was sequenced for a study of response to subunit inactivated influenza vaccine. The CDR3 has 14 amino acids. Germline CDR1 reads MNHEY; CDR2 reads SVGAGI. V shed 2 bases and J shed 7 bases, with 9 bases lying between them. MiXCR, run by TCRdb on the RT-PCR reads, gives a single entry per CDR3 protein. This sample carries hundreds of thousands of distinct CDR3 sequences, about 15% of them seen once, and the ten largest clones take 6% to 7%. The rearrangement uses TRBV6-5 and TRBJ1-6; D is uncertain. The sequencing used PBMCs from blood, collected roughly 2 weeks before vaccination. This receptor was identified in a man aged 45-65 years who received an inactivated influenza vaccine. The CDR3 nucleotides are TGTGCCAGCAGTTACCAGGTCATCAATTCACCCCTCCACTTT. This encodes CASSYQVINSPLHF.